Below, 8 T cell receptor beta chains from the same sample are listed, as sequenced in a study of cytomegalovirus exposure and HLA in healthy donors. The PCR contained 60 Vbeta and 13 Jbeta primers. Generated by immunoSEQ multiplex PCR, the TCRdb table keeps only in-frame clones and is missing some. The repertoire has some 250,000 clones, roughly 82% of them found once; the top ten carry 5% to 6.5%. Sequenced material: PBMCs. The receptors derive from a woman aged 40 to 50 in good health and CMV-seropositive.

This chain uses TRBV19 with TRBJ1-3, with TRBD1 identical over 8 bases. CDR3 length: 16 amino acids. V was clipped by 7 bases and J by 8 bases; unmatched bases: 16. The germline V gene has CDR1 LNHDA and CDR2 SQIVND (reference sequence). CDR3 nucleotide sequence: TGTGCCAGTACCAATGGACAGGGATTAATTGGGCACACCATATATTTT. Translating gives CASTNGQGLIGHTIYF.

The chain joins TRBV4-3 to TRBJ2-7; perhaps TRBD2 as D (5 bases). With 2 bases removed from V and 2 bases from J, the gap between germline ends came to 13 bases. CDR3 length: 15 residues. From germline, CDR1 is LGHNA and CDR2 YSLEER. The CDR3 DNA is TGCGCCAGCAGCCAATCCGGGATGGGCGCCTACGAGCAGTACTTC. It codes for CASSQSGMGAYEQYF.

The sample holds a few counts of this clone. V gene TRBV7-8 combines with J gene TRBJ2-5; 9 nucleotides align to TRBD2. The J call may not be correct, given that the DNA end is closer to TRBJ2-7. Per the germline V gene, CDR1 is SGHVS and CDR2 is FQNEAQ. The CDR3 has 15 residues. The CDR3 protein is CASSSPGLAASEQYF. In DNA form, the CDR3 reads TGTGCCAGCAGCTCACCGGGACTAGCCGCATCCGAGCAGTACTTC.

The V and J genes are TRBV9 and TRBJ2-1, with TRBD2 matching over 11 bases. Per germline, CDR1 SGDLS and CDR2 YYNGEE. The ends lost 0 bases at V and 5 bases at J; junction bases unmatched: 1. The CDR3 sequence is 15 residues long. The CDR3 DNA is TGTGCCAGCAGCGTAGCTAGCGGGGGGAACAATGAGCAGTTCTTC. Translated, it gives CASSVASGGNNEQFF.

The table lists this clone with a count of one. The chain employs TRBV7-2 and TRBJ2-7, with TRBD2 matching over 13 bases. Germline values: CDR1 SGHTA, CDR2 FQGNSA. CDR3 length: 15 residues. With 1 base clipped from V and 7 bases from J, the junction kept 4 bases outside the gene matches. The CDR3 DNA reads as TGTGCCAGCAGCTTAGAGGGACTAGCGGGGAGGGAGCAGTACTTC. This gives the protein CASSLEGLAGREQYF. Combining the CDR3 with reference TRBV7-2 and TRBJ2-7 gives the whole variable domain GAGVSQSPSNKVTEKGKDVELRCDPISGHTALYWYRQSLGQGLEFLIYFQGNSAPDKSGLPSDRFSAERTGGSVSTLTIQRTQQEDSAVYLCASSLEGLAGREQYFGPGTRLTVT.

V usage is TRBV19 and J usage is TRBJ2-2, with 8 bases that match TRBD1. After removal of 5 bases from V and 5 bases from J, the junction contained 16 bases not matched to a gene. Germline CDR1 LNHDA, CDR2 SQIVND (reference sequence). The CDR3 consists of 18 residues. DNA for the CDR3: TGTGCCAGTAGTGCTGGTCAGGGGGCAATTCGTAGGACCGGGGAGCTGTTTTTT. It codes for CASSAGQGAIRRTGELFF.

This chain joins TRBV19 and TRBJ2-5; 8 nucleotides agree with TRBD1. From germline, CDR1 is LNHDA and CDR2 SQIVND (reference sequence). The CDR3 is 14 amino acids. V lost 1 base, J lost 5 bases, and 3 bases stayed unmatched. CDR3 bases: TGTGCCAGTAGTATAGCAGGGGGCTGGGAGACCCAGTACTTC. Translation gives CASSIAGGWETQYF.

The gene calls are TRBV27 and TRBJ1-5; 7 nucleotides align to TRBD1. Looked up from germline, CDR1 is MNHEY and CDR2 is SMNVEV (reference sequence). This CDR3 has 14 amino acids. Losses at the gene ends were 5 bases for V and 5 bases for J; bases not matched to a gene: 6. CDR3 in amino acids: CASSLFQGDQPQHF. The CDR3 DNA is TGTGCCAGCAGTCTTTTCCAGGGGGATCAGCCCCAGCATTTT.